This T cell receptor beta chain derives from a study of shared clonotypes between healthy human individuals. The CDR3 has 16 amino acids. Per germline, CDR1 SGHDT and CDR2 YYEEEE. J lost 1 base, V lost 1 base, and 3 bases had no gene match. Replicate PCRs from sorted subsets contained roughly 200 ng DNA, which is around 29,000 T cell genomes. Sequencing was performed with immunoSEQ multiplex PCR; in TCRdb, only in-frame clones are kept and a portion is missing. Among about 1 million clones listed, around 74% were seen once. This clone was counted between two and nine times. This sample also contains other DNA sequences that code for the same CDR3. The healthy adult donors were HIV-negative and reported no recent acute infections or vaccinations.

The sequence was collected from a man aged 18 to 29 in good health. The rearrangement links TRBV5-6 to TRBJ2-3, with TRBD2 matching over 10 bases. Sequencing input: memory CD4+ T cells sorted from blood. This sample's subset: CD45RA-negative fraction. The DNA for the CDR3 is TGTGCCAGCAGCTTGAGTCTAGCGGGAGGCACAGATACGCAGTATTTT. This translates into CASSLSLAGGTDTQYF.